The clone carrying this TCR beta chain was detected a few times. The antigen is unknown. The data were taken from a study of molecular identifiers for immune sequencing clone quantification. Study-level background: Four of five splits of RNA from approximately 20,000 or 100,000 naive CD8 cells were sequenced in replicates.

General observations from the study: Identical TCR molecules can share a barcode, and this sharing could underestimate highly expanded clone sizes. In a background of around 1 million naive cells, spiked Jurkat TCR RNA from one cell was reportedly detectable.

V was clipped by 0 bases and J by 0 bases, with 18 bases between them. The CDR3 spans 20 residues. The germline V gene encodes CDR1 SGHVS and CDR2 FNYEAQ. Preparation methods for the bulk TCR libraries were those previously described, with listed TCR primers. TCRdb re-analysed the PCR reads in MiXCR, keeping a single row per CDR3 protein. The table includes under 350,000 distinct CDR3 sequences, about a quarter detected once. The source of this sequence is a human donor in good health. Some libraries in this study had Jurkat cell RNA spiked in. The V gene is TRBV7-6, the J gene TRBJ2-6; the D gene is possibly TRBD1 (6 bases). The specimen was naive CD8+ T cells from blood, with Jurkat cell RNA spiked in. Subset indicated: FACS-sorted CD8+CD4-CCR7+CD45RA+ naive T cells. CDR3 protein: CASSLAEQDSTHSGANVLTF. The CDR3 region has the DNA TGTGCCAGCAGCTTAGCGGAGCAGGACAGTACCCACTCTGGGGCCAACGTCCTGACTTTC.